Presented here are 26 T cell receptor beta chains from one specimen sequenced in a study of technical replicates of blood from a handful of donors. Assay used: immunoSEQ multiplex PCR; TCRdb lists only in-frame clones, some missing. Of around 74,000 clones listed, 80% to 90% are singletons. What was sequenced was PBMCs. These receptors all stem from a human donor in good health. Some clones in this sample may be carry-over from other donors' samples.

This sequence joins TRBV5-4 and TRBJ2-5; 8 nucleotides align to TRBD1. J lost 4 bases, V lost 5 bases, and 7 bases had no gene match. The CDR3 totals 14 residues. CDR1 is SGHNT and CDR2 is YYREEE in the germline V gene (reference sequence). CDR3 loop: CASSIDRGGETQYF. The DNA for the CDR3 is TGTGCCAGCAGTATCGACAGGGGTGGAGAGACCCAGTACTTC.

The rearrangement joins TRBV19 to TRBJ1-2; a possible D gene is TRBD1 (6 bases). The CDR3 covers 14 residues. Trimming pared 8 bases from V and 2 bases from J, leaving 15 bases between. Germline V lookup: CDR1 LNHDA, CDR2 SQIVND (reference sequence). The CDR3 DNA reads TGTGCCAGTTTAGAACGACAGGAGAACTATGGCTACACCTTC. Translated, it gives CASLERQENYGYTF.

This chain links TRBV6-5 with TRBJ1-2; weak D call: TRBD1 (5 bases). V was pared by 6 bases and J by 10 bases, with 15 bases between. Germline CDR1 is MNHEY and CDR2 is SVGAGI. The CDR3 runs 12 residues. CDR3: CASRSWGSDYTF. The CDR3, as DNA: TGTGCCAGCAGGAGTTGGGGCAGTGACTACACCTTC.

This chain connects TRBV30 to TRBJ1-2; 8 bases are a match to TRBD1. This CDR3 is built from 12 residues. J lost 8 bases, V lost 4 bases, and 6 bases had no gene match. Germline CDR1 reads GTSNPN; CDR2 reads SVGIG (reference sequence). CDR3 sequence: CAWTPGGFGYTF. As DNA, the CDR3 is TGTGCCTGGACCCCAGGGGGCTTCGGCTACACCTTC.

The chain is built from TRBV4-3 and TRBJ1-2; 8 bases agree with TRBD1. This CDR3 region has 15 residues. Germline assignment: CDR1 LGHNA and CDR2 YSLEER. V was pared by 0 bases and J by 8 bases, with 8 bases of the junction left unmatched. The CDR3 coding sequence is TGCGCCAGCAGCCAAGATGTAGCAGGGGGCTGGGGCTACACCTTC. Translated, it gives CASSQDVAGGWGYTF.

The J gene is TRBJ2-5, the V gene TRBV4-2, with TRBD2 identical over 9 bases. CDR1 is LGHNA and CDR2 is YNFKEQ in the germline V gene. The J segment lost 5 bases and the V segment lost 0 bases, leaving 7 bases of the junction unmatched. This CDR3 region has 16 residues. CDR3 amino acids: CASSQESSGGRETQYF. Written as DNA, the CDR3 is TGTGCCAGCAGCCAAGAGTCCAGCGGGGGGCGGGAGACCCAGTACTTC.

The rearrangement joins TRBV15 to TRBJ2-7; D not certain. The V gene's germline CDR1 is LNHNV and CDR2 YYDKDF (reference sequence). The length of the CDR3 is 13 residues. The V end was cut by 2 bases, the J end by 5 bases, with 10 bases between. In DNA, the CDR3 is TGTGCCACCAGCAGATCGAAGCTCCACGAGCAGTACTTC. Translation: CATSRSKLHEQYF.

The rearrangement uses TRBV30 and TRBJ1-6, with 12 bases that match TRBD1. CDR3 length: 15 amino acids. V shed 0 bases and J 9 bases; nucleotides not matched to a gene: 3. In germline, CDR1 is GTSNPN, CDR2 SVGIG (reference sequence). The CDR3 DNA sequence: TGTGCCTGGAGTGTCGGGGACAGGGGGCGTTCACCCCTCCACTTT. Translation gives CAWSVGDRGRSPLHF.

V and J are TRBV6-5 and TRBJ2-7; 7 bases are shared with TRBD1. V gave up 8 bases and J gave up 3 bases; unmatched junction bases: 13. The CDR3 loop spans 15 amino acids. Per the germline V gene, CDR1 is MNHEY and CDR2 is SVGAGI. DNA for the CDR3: TGTGCCAGCGCATTTATGTACAGGGGTTTCTACGAGCAGTACTTC. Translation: CASAFMYRGFYEQYF.

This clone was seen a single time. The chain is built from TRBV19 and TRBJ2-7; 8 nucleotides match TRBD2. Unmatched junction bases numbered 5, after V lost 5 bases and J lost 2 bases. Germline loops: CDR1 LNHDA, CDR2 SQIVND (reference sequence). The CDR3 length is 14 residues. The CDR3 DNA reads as TGTGCCAGTAGTGGGGGACTAGTCCCCTACGAGCAGTACTTC. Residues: CASSGGLVPYEQYF.

The CDR3 protein is CASSAKTGGRGSPLHF. CDR3 nucleotide sequence: TGTGCCAGCAGTGCGAAGACAGGGGGAAGGGGTTCACCCCTCCACTTT. The chain is built from TRBV27 and TRBJ1-6; 9 bases are a match to TRBD1. The germline gives CDR1 MNHEY, CDR2 SMNVEV (reference sequence). V shed 5 bases, J shed 9 bases, and the junction held 11 bases outside the gene matches. This CDR3 spans 16 amino acids.

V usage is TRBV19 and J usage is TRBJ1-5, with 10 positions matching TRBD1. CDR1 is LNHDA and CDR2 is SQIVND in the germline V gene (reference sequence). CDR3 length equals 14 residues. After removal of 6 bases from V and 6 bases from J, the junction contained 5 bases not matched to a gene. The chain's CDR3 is CASSSDRGLQPQHF. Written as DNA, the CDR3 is TGTGCCAGTAGCTCTGACAGGGGGCTTCAGCCCCAGCATTTT. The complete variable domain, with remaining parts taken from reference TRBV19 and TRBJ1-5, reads DGGITQSPKYLFRKEGQNVTLSCEQNLNHDAMYWYRQDPGQGLRLIYYSQIVNDFQKGDIAEGYSVSREKKESFPLTVTSAQKNPTAFYLCASSSDRGLQPQHFGDGTRLSIL.

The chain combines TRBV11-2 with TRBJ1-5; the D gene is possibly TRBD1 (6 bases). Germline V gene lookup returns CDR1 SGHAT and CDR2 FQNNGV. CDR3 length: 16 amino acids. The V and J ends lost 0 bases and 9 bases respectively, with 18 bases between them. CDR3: CASSLDGPGAMGPQHF. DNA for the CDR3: TGTGCCAGCAGCTTAGACGGGCCAGGGGCAATGGGGCCCCAGCATTTT.

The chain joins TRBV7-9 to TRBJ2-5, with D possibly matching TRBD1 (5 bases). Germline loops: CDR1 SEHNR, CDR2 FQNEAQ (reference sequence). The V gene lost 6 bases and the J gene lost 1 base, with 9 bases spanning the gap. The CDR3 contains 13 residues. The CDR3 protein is CASSRGSQETQYF. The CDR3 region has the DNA TGTGCCAGCAGTAGGGGCAGCCAAGAGACCCAGTACTTC.

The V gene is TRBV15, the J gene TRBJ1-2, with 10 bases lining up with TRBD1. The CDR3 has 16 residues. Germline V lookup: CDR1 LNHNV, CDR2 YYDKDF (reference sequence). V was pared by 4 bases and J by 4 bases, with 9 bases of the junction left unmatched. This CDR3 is CATSIRDRGGGYGYTF. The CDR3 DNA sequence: TGTGCCACCAGCATCCGGGACAGGGGAGGGGGCTATGGCTACACCTTC. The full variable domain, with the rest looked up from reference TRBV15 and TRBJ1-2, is DAMVIQNPRYQVTQFGKPVTLSCSQTLNHNVMYWYQQKSSQAPKLLFHYYDKDFNNEADTPDNFQSRRPNTSFCFLDIRSPGLGDTAMYLCATSIRDRGGGYGYTFGSGTRLTVV.

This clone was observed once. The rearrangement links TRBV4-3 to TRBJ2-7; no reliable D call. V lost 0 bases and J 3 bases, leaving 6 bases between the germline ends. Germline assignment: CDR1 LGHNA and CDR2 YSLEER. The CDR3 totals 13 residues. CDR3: CASSQDRLYEQYF. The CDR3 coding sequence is TGCGCCAGCAGCCAAGATAGACTCTACGAGCAGTACTTC.

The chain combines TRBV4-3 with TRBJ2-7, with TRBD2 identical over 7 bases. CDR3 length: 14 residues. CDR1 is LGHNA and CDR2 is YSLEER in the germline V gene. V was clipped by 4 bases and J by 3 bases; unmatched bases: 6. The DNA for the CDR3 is TGCGCCAGCAGCCCCGGGACTACTTTCTACGAGCAGTACTTC. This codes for CASSPGTTFYEQYF.

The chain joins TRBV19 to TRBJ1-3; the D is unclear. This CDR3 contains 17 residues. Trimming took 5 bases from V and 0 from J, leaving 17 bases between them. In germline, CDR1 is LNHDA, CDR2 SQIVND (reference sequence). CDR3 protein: CASSHTQSGSSGNTIYF. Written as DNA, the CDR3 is TGTGCCAGTAGTCATACGCAATCCGGGAGCTCTGGAAACACCATATATTTT.

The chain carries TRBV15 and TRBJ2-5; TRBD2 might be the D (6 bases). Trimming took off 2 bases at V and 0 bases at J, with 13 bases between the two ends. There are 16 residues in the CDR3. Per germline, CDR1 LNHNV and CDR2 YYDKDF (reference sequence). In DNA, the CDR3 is TGTGCCACCAGCAGATTCCGTAGCGGTTACCAAGAGACCCAGTACTTC. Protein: CATSRFRSGYQETQYF.

In DNA, the CDR3 is TGTGCCAGCAGCTCCCGGGACAGTGAAAACATTCAGTACTTC. Its protein product is CASSSRDSENIQYF. The genes are TRBV7-9 and TRBJ2-4; 7 bases line up with TRBD1. In germline, CDR1 is SEHNR, CDR2 FQNEAQ (reference sequence). The junction had 5 bases not matched to a gene; V was cut back by 4 bases and J by 5 bases. The CDR3 covers 14 residues.

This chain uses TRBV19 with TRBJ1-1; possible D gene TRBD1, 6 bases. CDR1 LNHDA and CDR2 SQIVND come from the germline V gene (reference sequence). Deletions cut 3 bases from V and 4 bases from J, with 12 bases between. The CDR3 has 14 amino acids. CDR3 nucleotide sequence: TGTGCCAGTAGTATCGGGGGGCGGAGCACTGAAGCTTTCTTT. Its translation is CASSIGGRSTEAFF.

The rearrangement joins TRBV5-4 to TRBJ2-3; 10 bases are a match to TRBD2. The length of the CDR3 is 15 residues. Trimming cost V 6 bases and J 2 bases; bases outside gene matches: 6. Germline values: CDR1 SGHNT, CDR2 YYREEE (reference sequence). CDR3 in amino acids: CASTSLAGVTDTQYF. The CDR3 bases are TGTGCCAGCACCAGCCTAGCGGGGGTCACAGATACGCAGTATTTT.

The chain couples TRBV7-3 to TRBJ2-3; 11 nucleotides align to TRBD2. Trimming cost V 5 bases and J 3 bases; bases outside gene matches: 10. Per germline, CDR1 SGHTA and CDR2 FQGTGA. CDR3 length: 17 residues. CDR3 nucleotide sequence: TGTGCCAGCAGCCGATATGCTAGCGGGAGGAGGACAGATACGCAGTATTTT. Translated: CASSRYASGRRTDTQYF.

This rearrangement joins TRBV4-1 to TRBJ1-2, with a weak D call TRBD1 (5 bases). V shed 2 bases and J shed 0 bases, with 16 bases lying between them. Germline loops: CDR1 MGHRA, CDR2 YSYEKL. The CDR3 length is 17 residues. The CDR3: CASSQSGASGANYGYTF. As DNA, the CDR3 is TGCGCCAGCAGCCAAAGCGGGGCCTCTGGAGCTAACTATGGCTACACCTTC.

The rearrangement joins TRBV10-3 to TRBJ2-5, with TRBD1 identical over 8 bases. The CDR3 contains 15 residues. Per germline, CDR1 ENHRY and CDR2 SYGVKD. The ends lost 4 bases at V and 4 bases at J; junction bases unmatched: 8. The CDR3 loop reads CAISGRQGLGETQYF. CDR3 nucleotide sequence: TGTGCCATCAGTGGGAGACAGGGGCTGGGAGAGACCCAGTACTTC.

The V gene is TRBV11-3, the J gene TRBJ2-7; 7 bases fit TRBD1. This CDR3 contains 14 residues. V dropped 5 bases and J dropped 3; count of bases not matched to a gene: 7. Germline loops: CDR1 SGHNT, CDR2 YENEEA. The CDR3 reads CASSTGQYHYEQYF. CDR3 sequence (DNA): TGTGCCAGCAGCACGGGACAGTACCACTACGAGCAGTACTTC.